Following are 5 T cell receptor beta chains from one sample sequenced in a study of tumor-infiltrating lymphocytes in primary liver carcinoma. Production of TCR beta cDNA used 400 to 600 ng total RNA together with a constant-region primer. Slightly modified ARM-PCR, run as three nested multiplex PCR rounds, produced the TCR beta libraries. Two initial PCR rounds of approximately 10 cycles each paired TRBV1-TRBV30 forward primers with a C-beta reverse primer. TCRdb re-called the multiplex PCR reads with MiXCR, one entry per CDR3 protein. Here the sample spans 65,000 to 80,000 distinct CDR3 sequences, more than 60% being singletons. Co-extracted RNA and DNA came from roughly 20-30 mg of unsorted bulk tissue. Sequenced input: liver tumor tissue from sampling region 4. Subset reported: tumor region T4, right-lateral pole. These receptors were obtained from a man aged 40-55 years with primary liver carcinoma and hepatitis B virus infection.

The rearrangement links TRBV29-1 to TRBJ2-7, with 7 bases aligning to TRBD1. The CDR3 is made up of 13 amino acids. With 6 bases clipped from V and 4 bases from J, the junction kept 9 bases outside the gene matches. Per germline, CDR1 SQVTM and CDR2 ANQGSEA. CDR3 sequence (DNA): TGCAGCGTCCGAACAGGGGCGGGTTACGAGCAGTACTTC. Translated, it gives CSVRTGAGYEQYF.

The rearrangement joins TRBV29-1 to TRBJ1-1; 7 bases match TRBD1. This CDR3 spans 10 amino acids. Germline CDR1 and CDR2: SQVTM and ANQGSEA. The CDR3 region is CNATTGEAFF. The CDR3 bases are TGCAACGCTACGACAGGGGAAGCTTTCTTT.

To note about this clonotype: Possible read error: a much larger clone is one base away. The rearrangement joins TRBV19 to TRBJ2-1; 7 bases match TRBD2. The ends lost 9 bases at V and 0 bases at J; junction bases unmatched: 20. This CDR3 has 19 residues. Germline loops: CDR1 LNHDA, CDR2 SQIVND (reference sequence). In DNA, the CDR3 is TGTGCCAGCTTTTCCCGGGACTATCCATGGGGGGGCTCCTACAATGAGCAGTTCTTC. It specifies CASFSRDYPWGGSYNEQFF.

The V gene is TRBV11-2, the J gene TRBJ2-3; TRBD2 might be the D (6 bases). This CDR3 is 14 amino acids long. Germline V gives CDR1 SGHAT, CDR2 FQNNGV. Trimming removed 11 bases at V and 7 bases at J, with 22 bases between. This CDR3 reads CAGGAREPANTQYF. The CDR3 nucleotides are TGTGCCGGAGGGGCACGGGAGCCTGCGAATACGCAGTATTTT.

Of note for this clonotype: A read error is likely, as this CDR3 ends without the conserved phenylalanine or tryptophan. This chain joins TRBV14 and TRBJ2-5; D is ambiguous. The CDR3 length is 17 residues. CDR1 and CDR2 from the germline V gene are SGHDN and FVKESK. Written as DNA, the CDR3 is TGTGCCAGCAGCCAAGACCACGCCCCGGAGTTCCAAGAGATCCAGTACATC. This codes for CASSQDHAPEFQEIQYI.